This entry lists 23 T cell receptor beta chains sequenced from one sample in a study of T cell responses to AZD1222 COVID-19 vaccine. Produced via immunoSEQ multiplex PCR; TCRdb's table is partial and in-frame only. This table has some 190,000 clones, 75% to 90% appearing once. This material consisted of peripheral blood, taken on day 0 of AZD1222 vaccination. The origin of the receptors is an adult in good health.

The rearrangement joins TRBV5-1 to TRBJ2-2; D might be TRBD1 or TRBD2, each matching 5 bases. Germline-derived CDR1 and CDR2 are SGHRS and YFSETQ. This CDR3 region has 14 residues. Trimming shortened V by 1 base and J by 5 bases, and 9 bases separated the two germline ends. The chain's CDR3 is CASSLSWGTGELFF. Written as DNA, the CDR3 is TGCGCCAGCAGCTTGTCTTGGGGGACCGGGGAGCTGTTTTTT. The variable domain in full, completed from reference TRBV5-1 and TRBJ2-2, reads KAGVTQTPRYLIKTRGQQVTLSCSPISGHRSVSWYQQTPGQGLQFLFEYFSETQRNKGNFPGRFSGRQFSNSRSEMNVSTLELGDSALYLCASSLSWGTGELFFGEGSRLTVL.

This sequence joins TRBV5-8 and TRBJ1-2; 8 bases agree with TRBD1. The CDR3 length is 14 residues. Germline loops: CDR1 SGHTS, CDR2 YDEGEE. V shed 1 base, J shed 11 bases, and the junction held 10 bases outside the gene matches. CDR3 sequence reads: CASSLNVGTGLYTF. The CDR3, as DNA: TGTGCCAGCAGCTTGAATGTGGGGACAGGATTATACACCTTC. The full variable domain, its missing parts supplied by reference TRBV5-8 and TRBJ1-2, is EAGVTQSPTHLIKTRGQQATLRCSPISGHTSVYWYQQALGLGLQFLLWYDEGEERNRGNFPPRFSGRQFPNYSSELNVNALELEDSALYLCASSLNVGTGLYTFGSGTRLTVV.

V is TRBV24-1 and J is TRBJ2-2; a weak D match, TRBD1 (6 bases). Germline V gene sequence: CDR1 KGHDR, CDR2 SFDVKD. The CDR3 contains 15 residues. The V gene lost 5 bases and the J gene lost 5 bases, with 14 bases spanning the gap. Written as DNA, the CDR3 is TGTGCCACCAGTGTCTGGGGGCAAGGTACCGGGGAGCTGTTTTTT. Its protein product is CATSVWGQGTGELFF.

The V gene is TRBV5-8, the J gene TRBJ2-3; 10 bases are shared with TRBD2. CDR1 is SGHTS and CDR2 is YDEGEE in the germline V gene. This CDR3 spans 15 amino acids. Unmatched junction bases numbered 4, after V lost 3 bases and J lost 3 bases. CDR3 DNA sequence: TGTGCCAGCAGCTGGAGCGGGGGGGCAACAGATACGCAGTATTTT. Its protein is CASSWSGGATDTQYF. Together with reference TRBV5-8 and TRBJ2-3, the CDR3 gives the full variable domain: EAGVTQSPTHLIKTRGQQATLRCSPISGHTSVYWYQQALGLGLQFLLWYDEGEERNRGNFPPRFSGRQFPNYSSELNVNALELEDSALYLCASSWSGGATDTQYFGPGTRLTVL.

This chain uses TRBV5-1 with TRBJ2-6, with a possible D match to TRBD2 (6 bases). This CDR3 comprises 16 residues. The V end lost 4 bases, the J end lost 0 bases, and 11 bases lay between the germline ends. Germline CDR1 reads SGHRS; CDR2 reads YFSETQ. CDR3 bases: TGCGCCAGCAGCCTGGGACTGAGCTCTGGGGCCAACGTCCTGACTTTC. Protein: CASSLGLSSGANVLTF.

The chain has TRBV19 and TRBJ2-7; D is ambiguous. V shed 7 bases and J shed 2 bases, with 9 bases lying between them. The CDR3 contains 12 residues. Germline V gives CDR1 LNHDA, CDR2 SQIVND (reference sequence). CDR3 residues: CASMGPTYEQYF. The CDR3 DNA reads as TGTGCCAGTATGGGCCCAACCTACGAGCAGTACTTC.

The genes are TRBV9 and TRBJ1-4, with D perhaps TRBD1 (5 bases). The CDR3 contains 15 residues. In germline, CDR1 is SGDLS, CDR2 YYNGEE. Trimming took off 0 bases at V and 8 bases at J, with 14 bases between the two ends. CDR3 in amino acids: CASSVGGRLEEKLFF. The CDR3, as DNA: TGTGCCAGCAGCGTAGGGGGGAGGCTGGAAGAAAAACTGTTTTTT.

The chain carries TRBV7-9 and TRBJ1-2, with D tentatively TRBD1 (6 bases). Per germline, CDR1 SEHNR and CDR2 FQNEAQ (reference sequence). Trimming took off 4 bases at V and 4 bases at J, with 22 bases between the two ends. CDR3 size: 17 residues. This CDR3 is CASSSGRTDTTFYGYTF. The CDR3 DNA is TGTGCCAGCAGCTCCGGCCGGACAGACACCACCTTCTATGGCTACACCTTC.

CDR3 DNA sequence: TGTGCCATCAGTGAGCTCCAGCAGGGGGAAGAGACCCAGTACTTC. This gives the protein CAISELQQGEETQYF. This chain joins TRBV10-3 and TRBJ2-5; 7 bases align to TRBD1. In germline, CDR1 is ENHRY, CDR2 SYGVKD. The V segment lost 2 bases and the J segment 3 bases; nucleotides outside the gene matches: 6. The CDR3 is made up of 15 amino acids.

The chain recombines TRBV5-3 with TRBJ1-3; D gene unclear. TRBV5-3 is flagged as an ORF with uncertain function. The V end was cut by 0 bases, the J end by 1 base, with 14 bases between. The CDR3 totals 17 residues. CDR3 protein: CARSLVPGKMSGNTIYF. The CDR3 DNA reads TGTGCCAGAAGCTTGGTCCCCGGCAAGATGTCTGGAAACACCATATATTTT.

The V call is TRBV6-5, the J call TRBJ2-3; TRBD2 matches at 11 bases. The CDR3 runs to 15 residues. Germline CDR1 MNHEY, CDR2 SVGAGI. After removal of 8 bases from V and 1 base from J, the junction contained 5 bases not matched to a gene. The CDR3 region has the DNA TGTGCCAGCTCCCCGGGACTAGCGGGCACAGATACGCAGTATTTT. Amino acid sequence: CASSPGLAGTDTQYF.

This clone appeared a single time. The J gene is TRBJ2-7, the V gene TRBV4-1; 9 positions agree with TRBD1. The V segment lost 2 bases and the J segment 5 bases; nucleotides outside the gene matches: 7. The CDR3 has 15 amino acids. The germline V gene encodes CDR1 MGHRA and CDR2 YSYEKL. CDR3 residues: CASSQKGTGSDEQYF. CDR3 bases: TGCGCCAGCAGCCAAAAGGGGACAGGGAGCGACGAGCAGTACTTC.

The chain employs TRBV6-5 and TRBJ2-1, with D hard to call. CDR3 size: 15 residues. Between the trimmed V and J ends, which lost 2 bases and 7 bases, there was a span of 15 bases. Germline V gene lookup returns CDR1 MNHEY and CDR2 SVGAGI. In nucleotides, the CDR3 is TGTGCCAGCAGTTACGCGCGTGTCATACCTAATGAGCAGTTCTTC. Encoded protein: CASSYARVIPNEQFF.

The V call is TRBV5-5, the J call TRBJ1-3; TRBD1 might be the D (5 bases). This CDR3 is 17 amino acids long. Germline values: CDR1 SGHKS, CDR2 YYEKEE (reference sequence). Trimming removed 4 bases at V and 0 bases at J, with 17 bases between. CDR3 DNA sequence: TGTGCCAGCAGCCCCCGGGACGCCGGTGTCTCTGGAAACACCATATATTTT. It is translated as CASSPRDAGVSGNTIYF.

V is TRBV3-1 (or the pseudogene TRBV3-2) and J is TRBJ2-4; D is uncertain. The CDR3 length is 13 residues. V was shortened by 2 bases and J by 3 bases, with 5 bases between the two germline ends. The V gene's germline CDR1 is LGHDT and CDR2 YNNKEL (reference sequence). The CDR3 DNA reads TGTGCCAGCAGCCAATACGGCAAAAACATTCAGTACTTC. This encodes CASSQYGKNIQYF.

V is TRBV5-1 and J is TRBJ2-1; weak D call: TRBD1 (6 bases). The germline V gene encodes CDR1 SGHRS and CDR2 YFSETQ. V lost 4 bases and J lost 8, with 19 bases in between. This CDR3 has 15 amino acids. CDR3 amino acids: CASSNKTGNSDEQFF. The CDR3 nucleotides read TGCGCCAGCAGCAATAAAACAGGGAATTCCGATGAGCAGTTCTTC.

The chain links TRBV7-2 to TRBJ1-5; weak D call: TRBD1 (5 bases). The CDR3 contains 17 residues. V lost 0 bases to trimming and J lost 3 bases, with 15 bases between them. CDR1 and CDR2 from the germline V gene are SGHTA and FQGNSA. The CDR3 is CASSLASFRQINQPQHF. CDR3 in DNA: TGTGCCAGCAGCTTAGCTTCGTTTCGACAGATCAATCAGCCCCAGCATTTT.

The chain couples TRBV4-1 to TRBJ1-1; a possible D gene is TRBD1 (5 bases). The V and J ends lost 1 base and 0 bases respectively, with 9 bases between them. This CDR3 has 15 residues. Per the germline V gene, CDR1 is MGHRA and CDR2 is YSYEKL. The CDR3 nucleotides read TGCGCCAGCAGCCAAGTACAGGTTATGAACACTGAAGCTTTCTTT. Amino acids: CASSQVQVMNTEAFF.

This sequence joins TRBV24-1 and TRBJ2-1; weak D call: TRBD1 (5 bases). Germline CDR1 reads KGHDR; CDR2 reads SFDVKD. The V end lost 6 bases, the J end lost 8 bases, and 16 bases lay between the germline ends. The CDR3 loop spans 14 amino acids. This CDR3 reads CATSSGQGMDEQFF. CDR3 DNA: TGTGCCACCAGTTCAGGGCAGGGAATGGATGAGCAGTTCTTC.

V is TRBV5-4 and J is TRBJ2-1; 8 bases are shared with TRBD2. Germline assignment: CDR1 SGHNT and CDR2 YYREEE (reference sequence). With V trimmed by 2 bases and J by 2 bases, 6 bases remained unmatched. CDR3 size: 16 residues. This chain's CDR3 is CASSLGRGATYNEQFF. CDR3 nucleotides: TGTGCCAGCAGCTTAGGGCGGGGGGCGACCTACAATGAGCAGTTCTTC.

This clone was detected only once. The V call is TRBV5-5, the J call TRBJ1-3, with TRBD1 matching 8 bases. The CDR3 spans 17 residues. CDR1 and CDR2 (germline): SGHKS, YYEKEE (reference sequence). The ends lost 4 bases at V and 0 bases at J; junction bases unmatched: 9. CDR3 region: CASSRNRGTYSGNTIYF. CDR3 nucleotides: TGTGCCAGCAGCCGCAACAGGGGGACCTACTCTGGAAACACCATATATTTT.

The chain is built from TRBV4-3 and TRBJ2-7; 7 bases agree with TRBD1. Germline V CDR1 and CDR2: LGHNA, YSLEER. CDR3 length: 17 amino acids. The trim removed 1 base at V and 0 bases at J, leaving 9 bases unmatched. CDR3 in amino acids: CASSQASTGVSSYEQYF. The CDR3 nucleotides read TGCGCCAGCAGCCAAGCATCTACAGGGGTGAGCTCCTACGAGCAGTACTTC.

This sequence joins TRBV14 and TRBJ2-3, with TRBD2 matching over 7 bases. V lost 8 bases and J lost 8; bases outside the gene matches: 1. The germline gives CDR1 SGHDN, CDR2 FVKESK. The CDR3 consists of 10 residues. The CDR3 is CASGGGTQYF. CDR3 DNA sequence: TGTGCCAGCGGGGGGGGTACGCAGTATTTT. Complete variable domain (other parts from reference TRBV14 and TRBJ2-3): EAGVTQFPSHSVIEKGQTVTLRCDPISGHDNLYWYRRVMGKEIKFLLHFVKESKQDESGMPNNRFLAERTGGTYSTLKVQPAELEDSGVYFCASGGGTQYFGPGTRLTVL.